Listed here are 15 T cell receptor beta chains from one sample, sequenced in a study of T cell clonality in common variable immunodeficiency. Generated by immunoSEQ multiplex PCR, the TCRdb table keeps only in-frame clones and is missing some. The sample shows 75,000 to 85,000 clones, none of them appearing just once. Specimen: peripheral blood mononuclear cells. Receptors originate from a person aged 18 to 69 in good health.

This clone was counted at least ten times. The observed sequence ends 3 residues before the CDR3 terminus, with the missing tail filled in from the germline J gene. This chain links TRBV20-1 with TRBJ1-3, with D unclear. CDR1 DFQATT and CDR2 SNEGSKA come from the germline V gene (reference sequence). The CDR3 extends over 12 amino acids. The germline V and J ends were trimmed by 7 bases and 0 bases, with 7 bases remaining between them. The CDR3 bases that were read are TGCAGTGTCCATTCCTCTGGAAACACC. Translation: CSVHSSGNT. The full CDR3 is CSVHSSGNTIYF.

This clone was seen many times. A junction boundary mismatches the germline segment, possibly from a read error. Read sequence stops 3 residues before the CDR3 end, and the germline J gene provides the missing end. This chain connects TRBV4-2 to TRBJ2-2; weak D call: TRBD2 (6 bases). CDR1 is LGHNA, CDR2 YNFKEQ, per germline. This CDR3 contains 17 residues. The chain's CDR3 is CASSQDLPGRGTGELFF. CDR3 DNA, as far as it was read: TGCGCCAGCAGCCAAGATTTGCCAGGGCGGGGCACCGGGGAG.

The table lists this clone with many counts. The CDR3 is cut off 3 residues early in the read; its end comes from the germline J gene. V is TRBV20-1 and J is TRBJ2-7, with 7 positions matching TRBD1. The CDR3 is 14 amino acids. Germline CDR1 and CDR2: DFQATT and SNEGSKA (reference sequence). With V trimmed by 3 bases and J by 4 bases, 9 bases remained unmatched. The CDR3 bases that were read are TGCAGTGCTAGCCCGGGACAGCTAAGATACGAG. It specifies CSASPGQLRYE. The full CDR3 sequence reads CSASPGQLRYEQYF.

There are many counts of this clone. The read halts 3 residues ahead of the CDR3 end, with the missing end drawn from the germline J gene. The chain employs TRBV7-2 and TRBJ1-5; 7 bases line up with TRBD1. Germline V gene lookup returns CDR1 SGHTA and CDR2 FQGNSA. V shed 1 base, J shed 6 bases, and the junction held 6 bases outside the gene matches. The CDR3 consists of 15 residues. The CDR3: CASSLGGGHGQPQHF. The part of the CDR3 DNA that was read is TGTGCCAGCAGCTTAGGAGGGGGCCACGGTCAGCCC.

This clone was picked up many times. The sequenced CDR3 bases are TGTGCCTGGAGTGTAGACAGGAACCATTCACCC. Its translation: CAWSVDRNHSP. The whole CDR3 sequence is CAWSVDRNHSPLHF. The rearrangement joins TRBV30 to TRBJ1-6; D might be TRBD1 (6 bases). With the read ending 3 residues before the CDR3 end, the germline J gene is used to fill in that end. The ends were cut back, 0 bases at V and 8 bases at J, with 11 bases in the middle. The CDR3 spans 14 residues. The germline V gene has CDR1 GTSNPN and CDR2 SVGIG (reference sequence). Using reference TRBV30 and TRBJ1-6 for the parts outside the CDR3, the full variable domain is SQTIHQWPATLVQPVGSPLSLECTVEGTSNPNLYWYRQAAGRGLQLLFYSVGIGQISSEVPQNLSASRPQDRQFILSSKKLLLSDSGFYLCAWSVDRNHSPLHFGNGTRLTVT.

In this sample, this clone turned up many times. The CDR3 end is not reached by the read, which stops 3 residues before it; the germline J gene fills it in. This chain links TRBV19 with TRBJ2-7, with D tentatively TRBD2 (6 bases). Germline V gene data show CDR1 as LNHDA and CDR2 as SQIVND (reference sequence). V was pared by 4 bases and J by 3 bases, with 13 bases between. The CDR3 consists of 14 residues. The CDR3 DNA, read in part, is TGTGCCAGTAGTAATTTGGCGGGATTCTACGAG. Translating it yields CASSNLAGFYE. The whole CDR3 protein reads CASSNLAGFYEQYF.

Ten or more counts support this clone. Read coverage stops 3 residues before the CDR3 terminus; the germline J gene supplies the remainder. This sequence joins TRBV7-2 and TRBJ2-7; TRBD2 agrees at 9 bases. The CDR3 runs to 14 residues. Unmatched junction bases numbered 3, after V lost 3 bases and J lost 3 bases. From germline, CDR1 is SGHTA and CDR2 FQGNSA. The CDR3 region is CASSLISGSYEQYF. Partial CDR3 DNA: TGTGCCAGCAGCTTGATTAGCGGGAGCTACGAG.

This clone was observed many times. Read coverage stops 3 residues before the CDR3 terminus; the germline J gene supplies the remainder. This chain uses TRBV2 with TRBJ1-2; D is perhaps TRBD1 (5 bases). This CDR3 is built from 12 residues. V was pared by 4 bases and J by 6 bases, with 9 bases between. Germline V gene data show CDR1 as SNHLY and CDR2 as FYNNEI. Incomplete CDR3 DNA: TGTGCCAGCAGTGGTCAGGGAGATGGC. It is translated as CASSGQGDG. In full, the CDR3 is CASSGQGDGYTF.

This clone was recorded at least ten times. The CDR3 end lies 3 residues beyond the end of the read and is filled in from the germline J gene. The genes are TRBV19 and TRBJ2-3, with 7 nucleotides matching TRBD1. The CDR3 extends over 16 amino acids. Germline trimming cut 3 bases from V and 2 bases from J; bases unmatched to any gene: 8. The V gene's germline CDR1 is LNHDA and CDR2 SQIVND (reference sequence). The CDR3 sequence: CASSMGSGGYTDTQYF. Incomplete CDR3 DNA: TGTGCCAGTAGTATGGGGTCAGGGGGTTACACAGATACG.

This clone has ten or more counts. The DNA ends 3 residues before the CDR3 does, and the rest of the CDR3 is filled in from the germline J gene. The chain combines TRBV11-3 with TRBJ2-2; D not certain. Trimming left V 4 bases short and J 1 base short, with 7 bases between. This CDR3 is 14 amino acids long. Germline CDR1 is SGHNT and CDR2 is YENEEA. Partial CDR3 DNA: TGTGCCAGCAGCTCCCGACAGAACACCGGGGAG. Protein: CASSSRQNTGE. The full CDR3 protein is CASSSRQNTGELFF.

This clone was seen many times. The read stops 3 residues short of the end of the CDR3; the missing end is completed from the germline J gene. The V gene is TRBV19, the J gene TRBJ1-1; D unclear. CDR1 is LNHDA, CDR2 SQIVND, per germline (reference sequence). The CDR3 sequence is 15 residues long. V was shortened by 3 bases and J by 0 bases, with 11 bases between the two germline ends. The DNA read from the CDR3 is TGTGCCAGTAGTATCGGAGGCAGCGTGAACACTGAA. Translating gives CASSIGGSVNTE. The complete CDR3 protein is CASSIGGSVNTEAFF.

This clone was recorded at least ten times. The read terminates 3 residues before the CDR3 end, so the remaining end is supplied by the germline J gene. V gene TRBV5-1 combines with J gene TRBJ2-7; 7 bases fit TRBD1. J gave up 4 bases and V 2 bases, and 9 bases lay outside the gene matches. Looked up from germline, CDR1 is SGHRS and CDR2 is YFSETQ. This CDR3 is built from 15 residues. CDR3 region: CASSFGQVGVYEQYF. CDR3 bases read: TGCGCCAGCAGCTTCGGACAGGTGGGAGTTTACGAG.

This clone was seen at least ten times. The read halts 3 residues ahead of the CDR3 end, with the missing end drawn from the germline J gene. This chain links TRBV6-2 or TRBV6-3 with TRBJ2-7; D not certain. V shed 0 bases and J shed 3 bases, with 9 bases lying between them. The germline V gene has CDR1 MNHEY and CDR2 SVGEGT. This CDR3 has 14 residues. CDR3 region: CASSYSAAVYEQYF. Partial CDR3 DNA: TGTGCCAGCAGTTACTCGGCCGCCGTCTACGAG.

This clone has a count of ten or more. The read ends 3 residues early relative to the CDR3; the germline J gene fills the gap. The J gene is TRBJ1-4, the V gene TRBV5-6; tentatively, D is TRBD1 (6 bases). CDR3 length equals 12 residues. Germline loops: CDR1 SGHDT, CDR2 YYEEEE. Incomplete CDR3 DNA: TGTGCCAGCAGCCAGGGACACGGTGAA. It is translated as CASSQGHGE. The entire CDR3 protein is CASSQGHGELFF.

This clone was recorded at least ten times. Read data end 3 residues before the CDR3 end; the end is taken from the germline J gene. This chain links TRBV20-1 with TRBJ1-1; TRBD1 might be the D (5 bases). The germline CDR1 and CDR2 sequences are DFQATT and SNEGSKA (reference sequence). The CDR3 covers 15 residues. V was clipped by 3 bases and J by 0 bases, with 14 bases between them. The CDR3 is CSASYPQGMNTEAFF. CDR3 bases read: TGCAGTGCTAGTTACCCCCAGGGTATGAACACTGAA.